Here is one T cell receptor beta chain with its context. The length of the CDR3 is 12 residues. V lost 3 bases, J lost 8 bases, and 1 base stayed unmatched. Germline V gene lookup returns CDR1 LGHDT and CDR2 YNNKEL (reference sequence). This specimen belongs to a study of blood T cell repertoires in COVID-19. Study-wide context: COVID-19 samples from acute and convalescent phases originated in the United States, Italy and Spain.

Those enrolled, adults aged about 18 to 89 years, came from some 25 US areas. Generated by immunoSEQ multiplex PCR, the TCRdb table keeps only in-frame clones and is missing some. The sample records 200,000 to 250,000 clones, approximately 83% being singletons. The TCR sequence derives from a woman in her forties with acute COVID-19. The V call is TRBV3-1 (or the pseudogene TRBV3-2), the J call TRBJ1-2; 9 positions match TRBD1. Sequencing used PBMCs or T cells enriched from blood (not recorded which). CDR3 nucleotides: TGTGCCAGCAGCCAGGACAGGGGAGGCTACACCTTC. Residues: CASSQDRGGYTF.